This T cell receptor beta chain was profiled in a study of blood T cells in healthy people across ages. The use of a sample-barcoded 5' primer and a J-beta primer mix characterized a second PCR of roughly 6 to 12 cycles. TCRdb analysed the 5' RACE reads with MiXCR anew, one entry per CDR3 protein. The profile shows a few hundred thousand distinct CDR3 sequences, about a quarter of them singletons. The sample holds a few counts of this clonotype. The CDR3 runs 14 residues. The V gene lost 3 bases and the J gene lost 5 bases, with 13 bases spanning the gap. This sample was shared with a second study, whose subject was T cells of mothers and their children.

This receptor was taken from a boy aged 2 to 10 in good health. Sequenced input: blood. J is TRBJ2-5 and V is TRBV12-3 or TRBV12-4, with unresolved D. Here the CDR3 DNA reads TGTGCCAGCAGTTTCTCTGTGGGATCGGAGACCCAGTACTTC. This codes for CASSFSVGSETQYF.